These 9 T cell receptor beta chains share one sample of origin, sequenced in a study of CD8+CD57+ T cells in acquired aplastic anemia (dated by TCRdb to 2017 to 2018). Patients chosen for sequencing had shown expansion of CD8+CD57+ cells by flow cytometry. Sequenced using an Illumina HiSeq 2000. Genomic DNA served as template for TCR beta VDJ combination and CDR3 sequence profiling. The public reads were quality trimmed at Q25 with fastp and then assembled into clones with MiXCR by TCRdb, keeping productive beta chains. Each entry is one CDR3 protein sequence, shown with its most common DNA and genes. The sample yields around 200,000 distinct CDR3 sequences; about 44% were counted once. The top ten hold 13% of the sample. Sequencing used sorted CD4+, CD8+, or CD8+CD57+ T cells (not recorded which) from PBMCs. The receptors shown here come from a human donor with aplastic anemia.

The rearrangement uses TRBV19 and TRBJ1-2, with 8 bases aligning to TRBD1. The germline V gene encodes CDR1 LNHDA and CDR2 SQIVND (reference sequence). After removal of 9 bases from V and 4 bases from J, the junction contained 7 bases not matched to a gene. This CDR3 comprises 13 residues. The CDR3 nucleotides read TGTGCCAGCCGAATGGACAGGGTCTATGGCTACACCTTC. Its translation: CASRMDRVYGYTF. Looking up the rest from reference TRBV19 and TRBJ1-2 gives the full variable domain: DGGITQSPKYLFRKEGQNVTLSCEQNLNHDAMYWYRQDPGQGLRLIYYSQIVNDFQKGDIAEGYSVSREKKESFPLTVTSAQKNPTAFYLCASRMDRVYGYTFGSGTRLTVV.

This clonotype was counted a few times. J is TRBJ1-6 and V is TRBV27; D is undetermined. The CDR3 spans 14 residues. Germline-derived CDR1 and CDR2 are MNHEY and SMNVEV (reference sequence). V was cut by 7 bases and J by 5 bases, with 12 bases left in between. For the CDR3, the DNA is TGTGCCAGCAAAGCAGGTTATGATAATTCACCCCTCCACTTT. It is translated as CASKAGYDNSPLHF.

The CDR3 loop is CAIRGLGVNTEAFF. The DNA of the CDR3 is TGTGCCATCAGAGGACTGGGAGTGAACACTGAAGCTTTCTTT. V is TRBV10-3 and J is TRBJ1-1; D not resolved. In germline, CDR1 is ENHRY, CDR2 SYGVKD. The V end was cut by 6 bases, the J end by 0 bases, with 11 bases between. CDR3 length: 14 residues.

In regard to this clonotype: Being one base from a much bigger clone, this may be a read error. The CDR3 reads CASSLGHNVLTF. The CDR3 bases are TGCGCCAGCAGCTTGGGCCACAACGTCCTGACTTTC. The rearrangement joins TRBV5-1 to TRBJ2-6; D call uncertain. Trimming took off 0 bases at V and 9 bases at J, with 4 bases between the two ends. The CDR3 consists of 12 residues. Germline loops: CDR1 SGHRS, CDR2 YFSETQ. Drawing the rest from reference TRBV5-1 and TRBJ2-6, the complete variable domain is KAGVTQTPRYLIKTRGQQVTLSCSPISGHRSVSWYQQTPGQGLQFLFEYFSETQRNKGNFPGRFSGRQFSNSRSEMNVSTLELGDSALYLCASSLGHNVLTFGAGSRLTVL.

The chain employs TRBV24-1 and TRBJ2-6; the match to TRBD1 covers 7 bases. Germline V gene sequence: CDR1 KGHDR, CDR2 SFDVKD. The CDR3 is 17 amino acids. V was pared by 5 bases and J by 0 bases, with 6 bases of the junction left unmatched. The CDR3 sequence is CATSGPGQSSGANVLTF. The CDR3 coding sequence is TGTGCCACCAGTGGCCCGGGACAGAGCTCTGGGGCCAACGTCCTGACTTTC.

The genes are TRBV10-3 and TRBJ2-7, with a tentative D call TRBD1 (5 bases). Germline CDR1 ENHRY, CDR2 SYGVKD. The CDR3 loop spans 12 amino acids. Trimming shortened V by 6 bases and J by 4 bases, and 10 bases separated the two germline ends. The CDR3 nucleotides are TGTGCCATCAGCCAAGGACAATACGAGCAGTACTTC. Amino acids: CAISQGQYEQYF.

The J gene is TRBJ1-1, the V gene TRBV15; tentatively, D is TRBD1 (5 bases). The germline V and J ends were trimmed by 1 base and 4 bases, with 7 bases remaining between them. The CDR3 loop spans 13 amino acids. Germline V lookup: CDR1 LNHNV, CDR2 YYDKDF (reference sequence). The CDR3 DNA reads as TGTGCCACCAGCAGAGCGGGGGGCACTGAAGCTTTCTTT. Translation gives CATSRAGGTEAFF.

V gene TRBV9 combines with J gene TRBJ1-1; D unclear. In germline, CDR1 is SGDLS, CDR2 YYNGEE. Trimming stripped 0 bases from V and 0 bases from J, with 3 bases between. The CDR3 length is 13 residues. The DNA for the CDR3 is TGTGCCAGCAGCGTAGGGATGAACACTGAAGCTTTCTTT. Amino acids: CASSVGMNTEAFF.

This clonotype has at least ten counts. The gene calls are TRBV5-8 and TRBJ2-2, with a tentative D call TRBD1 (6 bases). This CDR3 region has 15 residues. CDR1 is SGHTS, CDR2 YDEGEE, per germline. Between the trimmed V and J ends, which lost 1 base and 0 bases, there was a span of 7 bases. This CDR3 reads CASSLWGPNTGELFF. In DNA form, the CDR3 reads TGTGCCAGCAGCTTGTGGGGGCCGAACACCGGGGAGCTGTTTTTT.